This T cell receptor beta chain emerged from a study of blood T cell repertoires in COVID-19 (dated by TCRdb to 2020 to 2022). About the full investigation: The collaborator samples originated in the United States, Italy and Spain and spanned the acute and convalescent phases of COVID-19. The material from the prospective study consisted of cDNA or gDNA derived from T cells, B-cell-depleted T cells, or PBMCs. The dataset comprised deeply sampled blood TCRbeta repertoires from subjects exposed to, actively infected with, or recovered from COVID-19. The repertoires were released in a freely available public database meant as a resource for research on the immune response to SARS-CoV-2. The samples were drawn from two sources: the first 160 participants of the ongoing ImmuneRACE study, and 1,254 subjects contributed by 6 global collaborators. A de-identified subject ID, COVID-19 status, age in years and sex were almost always included in the sample metadata. Where available, HLA class I and class II types were obtained from metadata supplied by the sample provider rather than from assay-based typing. Paper-wide results and their limitations: How much clinical and demographic metadata was included differed by source and by participant, and the metadata was provided uncurated.

The immunoSEQ Assay, a bias-controlled multiplex PCR, was used to amplify TCRbeta CDR3 regions from genomic DNA. The original pipeline was this. The number of nucleated cells in each sample was estimated by amplification of reference gene primers within the assay. Sequence reads were collapsed and filtered to measure the absolute abundance of every unique TCRbeta CDR3 rearrangement. Productive Simpson clonality was computed per sample as the square root of Simpson's diversity index over productive rearrangements. TCRdb stores this immuneACCESS table with in-frame sequences only. Part of the clones is absent; in the studies checked, under half of the shortfall reflects unresolved V genes, and no reason is known for the rest. V and J calls and clone size come straight from that table; D and trimming were deduced from the DNA. In this sample the table shows around 470,000 clones, roughly 91% of which occur a single time. In total, the top ten clones hold about 0.63% of the sample.

Enrolling through a virtual design, the prospective study's participants ranged in age from about 18 to 89 years and lived across 24 United States geographic areas. Cohort assignment in the prospective study relied on participant-reported clinical history from a screening survey and a study questionnaire. For ImmuneRACE Cohort 3, a participant was defined as recovered based on two consecutive negative NP/OP PCR tests, clearance by a healthcare professional, or resolution of symptoms. Each participant in the prospective study had whole blood, serum and a nasopharyngeal or oropharyngeal swab collected by mobile phlebotomists. Prospective study participants could optionally give additional blood draws and questionnaires over an approximately 2-month period. Before DNA extraction, blood samples from the prospective study were shipped at room temperature or frozen. The germline ends are 10 bases apart after V is trimmed by 6 bases and J by 7 bases. From the cysteine through the phenylalanine, the CDR3 covers 11 amino acids. The entry retains the CDR3 DNA only, 33 bases that are in frame from base 1. The germline V gene (reference sequence) yields DFQATT for CDR1 and SNEGSKA for CDR2.

With respect to this clone: There is no known antigen for this receptor. No per-base quality is available; no much larger clone lies one base away.

The sample comprised PBMCs or T cells enriched from blood (not recorded which). The receptor was isolated from a man younger than 35 who had recovered from COVID-19. This sequence uses TRBV20-1 and TRBJ2-4, with no D gene named confidently. The nucleotide sequence reads as follows: TGCAGTGCCTTCGCCGGGAACATTCAGTACTTC. This is translated as CSAFAGNIQYF.